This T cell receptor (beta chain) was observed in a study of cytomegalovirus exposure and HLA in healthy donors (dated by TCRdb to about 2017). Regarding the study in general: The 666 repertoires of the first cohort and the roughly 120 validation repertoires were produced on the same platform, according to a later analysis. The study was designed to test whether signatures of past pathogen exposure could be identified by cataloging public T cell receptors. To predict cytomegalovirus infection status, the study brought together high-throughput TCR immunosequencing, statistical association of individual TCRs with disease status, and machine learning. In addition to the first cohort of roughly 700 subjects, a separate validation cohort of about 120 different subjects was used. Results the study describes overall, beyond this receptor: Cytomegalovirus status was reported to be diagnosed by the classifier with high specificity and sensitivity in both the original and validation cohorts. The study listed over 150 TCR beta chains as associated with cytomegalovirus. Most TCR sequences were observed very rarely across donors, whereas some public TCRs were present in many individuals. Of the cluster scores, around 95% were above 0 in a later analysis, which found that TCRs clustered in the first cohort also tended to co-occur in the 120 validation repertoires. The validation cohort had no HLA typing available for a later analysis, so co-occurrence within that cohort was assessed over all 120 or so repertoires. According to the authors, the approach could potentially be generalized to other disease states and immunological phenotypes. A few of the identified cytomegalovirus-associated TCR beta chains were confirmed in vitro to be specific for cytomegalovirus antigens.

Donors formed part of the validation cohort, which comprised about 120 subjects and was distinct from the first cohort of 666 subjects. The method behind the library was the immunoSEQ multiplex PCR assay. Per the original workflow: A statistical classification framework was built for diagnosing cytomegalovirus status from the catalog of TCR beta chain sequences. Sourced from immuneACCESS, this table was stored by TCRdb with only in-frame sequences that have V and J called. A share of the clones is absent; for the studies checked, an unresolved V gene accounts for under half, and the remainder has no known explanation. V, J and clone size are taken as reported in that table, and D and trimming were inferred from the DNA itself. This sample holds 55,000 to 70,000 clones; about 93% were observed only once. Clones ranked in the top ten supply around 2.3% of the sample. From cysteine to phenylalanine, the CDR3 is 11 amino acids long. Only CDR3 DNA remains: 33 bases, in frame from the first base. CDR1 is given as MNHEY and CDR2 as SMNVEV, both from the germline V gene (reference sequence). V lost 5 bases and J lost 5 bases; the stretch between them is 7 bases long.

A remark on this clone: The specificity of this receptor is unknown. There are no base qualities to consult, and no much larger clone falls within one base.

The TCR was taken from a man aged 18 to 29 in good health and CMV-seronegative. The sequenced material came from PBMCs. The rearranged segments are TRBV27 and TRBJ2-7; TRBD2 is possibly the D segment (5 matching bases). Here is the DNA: TGTGCCAGCAGTCCCGGGGACGAGCAGTACTTC. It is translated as CASSPGDEQYF.